This T cell receptor beta chain comes out of a study of cytomegalovirus exposure and HLA in healthy donors. Amplification used 60 Vbeta primers and 13 Jbeta primers. Generated by immunoSEQ multiplex PCR, the TCRdb table keeps only in-frame clones and is missing some. The sample yields around 190,000 clones, around 73% seen once. This clone was detected once. Its antigen is unknown. Study-wide findings and caveats: The authors later found TCR association rates varying by HLA locus, with DRB1 most and HLA-C fewest.

From germline, CDR1 is SNHLY and CDR2 FYNNEI. V lost 6 bases and J lost 6; bases outside the gene matches: 9. The CDR3 runs 14 residues. J is TRBJ1-1 and V is TRBV2; 8 nucleotides agree with TRBD1. This TCR came from a woman in her thirties in good health and CMV-seronegative. Sequences were obtained from PBMCs. The CDR3 nucleotides are TGTGCCAGCAGAATCGACAGGGGAATCCCTGAAGCTTTCTTT. Protein product: CASRIDRGIPEAFF.